The rows below give T cell receptor beta chains drawn from one sample of a study of T cells in Graves' hyperthyroidism and ophthalmopathy. MiXCR was run by TCRdb on the multiplex PCR reads, yielding one entry per CDR3 protein. Found here are approximately 510,000 distinct CDR3 sequences, 40% to 55% of them singletons; the top ten hold 44%. Sample: peripheral blood or thyroid tissue (not recorded which). The receptors come from an adult woman with Graves' disease, either hyperthyroidism or ophthalmopathy (not recorded which). The conserved cysteine and the conserved F or W are not part of the CDR3 here. Each record gives: J gene, V gene, CDR3 protein.

j_call: TRBJ2-5; v_call: TRBV7-9; cdr3_aa: ASTPARGGGQY
j_call: TRBJ2-2; v_call: TRBV7-2; cdr3_aa: ASSWGEAGELF
j_call: TRBJ2-7; v_call: TRBV11-2; cdr3_aa: ASSLGGWDSSYEQY
j_call: TRBJ2-7; v_call: TRBV2; cdr3_aa: ASRIGQDYEQY
j_call: NA; v_call: TRBV10-2; cdr3_aa: ASSELVLAGAYEQY
j_call: TRBJ1-2; v_call: TRBV14; cdr3_aa: ASSQGPNYGYT
j_call: TRBJ2-2; v_call: TRBV7-2; cdr3_aa: ASSPFSQGELF
j_call: TRBJ1-3; v_call: TRBV7-9; cdr3_aa: ASGSQGVGNTIY
j_call: TRBJ1-4; v_call: TRBV24-1; cdr3_aa: ATRDQNEKLF
j_call: TRBJ1-1; v_call: TRBV10-3; cdr3_aa: AIRGGRPEAF
j_call: TRBJ1-1; v_call: TRBV10-3; cdr3_aa: AISESDGRTEAF
j_call: TRBJ1-2; v_call: TRBV19; cdr3_aa: AHGPDGNYGYT
j_call: TRBJ1-5; v_call: TRBV10-3; cdr3_aa: AISSGQGDGGNQPQH
j_call: TRBJ1-1; v_call: TRBV20-1; cdr3_aa: SAKIGRRDTEAF
j_call: TRBJ2-5; v_call: TRBV7-9; cdr3_aa: ASSPTRSETQY
j_call: TRBJ1-2; v_call: TRBV9; cdr3_aa: ASSEEGYGYT
j_call: TRBJ2-5; v_call: TRBV10-2; cdr3_aa: ASNKGRSGETQY
j_call: TRBJ2-5; v_call: TRBV20-1; cdr3_aa: SARVQGASETQY
j_call: TRBJ1-2; v_call: TRBV20-1; cdr3_aa: SATGENGYT
j_call: NA; v_call: TRBV7-8; cdr3_aa: ASNPTSGRANEQF
j_call: TRBJ1-2; v_call: TRBV29-1; cdr3_aa: SVDQQGADGYT
j_call: TRBJ1-6; v_call: TRBV6-1; cdr3_aa: ASSEQGANSPLH
j_call: TRBJ2-2; v_call: TRBV30; cdr3_aa: AWVRTLNTGELF
j_call: TRBJ2-5; v_call: TRBV10-3; cdr3_aa: ASIRADQETQY
j_call: TRBJ2-7; v_call: TRBV20-1; cdr3_aa: SASFPSGRPNEQY
j_call: TRBJ2-5; v_call: TRBV5-1; cdr3_aa: ASSTPLGGALDQPQY
j_call: TRBJ2-7; v_call: TRBV12-3/TRBV12-4; cdr3_aa: ASSLKQGSYEQY
j_call: TRBJ1-2; v_call: TRBV7-9; cdr3_aa: ASSSAVATGNYGYT
j_call: TRBJ2-5; v_call: TRBV14; cdr3_aa: ASSGVVPGETQY
j_call: TRBJ2-6; v_call: TRBV7-9; cdr3_aa: ASSRRSGANVLT
j_call: TRBJ2-7; v_call: TRBV5-4; cdr3_aa: ASSLVGDSYEQY
j_call: TRBJ2-2; v_call: TRBV29-1; cdr3_aa: SVARQGGNTGELF